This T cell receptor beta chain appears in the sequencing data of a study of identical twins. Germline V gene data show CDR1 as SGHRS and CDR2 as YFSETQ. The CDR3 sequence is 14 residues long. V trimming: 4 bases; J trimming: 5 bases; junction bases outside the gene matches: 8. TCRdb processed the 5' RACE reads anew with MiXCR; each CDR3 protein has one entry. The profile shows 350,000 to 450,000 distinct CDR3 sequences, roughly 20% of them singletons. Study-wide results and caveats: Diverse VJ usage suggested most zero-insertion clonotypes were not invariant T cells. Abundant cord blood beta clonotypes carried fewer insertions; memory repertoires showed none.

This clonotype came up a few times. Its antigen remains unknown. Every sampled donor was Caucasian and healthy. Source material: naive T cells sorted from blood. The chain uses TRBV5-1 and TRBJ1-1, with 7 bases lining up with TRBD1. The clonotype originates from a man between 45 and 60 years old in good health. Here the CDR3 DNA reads TGCGCCAGCAGCCCGAAAGGGGGCTGGACTGAAGCTTTCTTT. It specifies CASSPKGGWTEAFF.